The clone carrying this T cell receptor (beta chain) has just a few counts. No antigen is known for it. The data were produced by immunoSEQ multiplex PCR, yet TCRdb's version contains in-frame clones alone and is incomplete. The sample lists 70,000 to 75,000 clones, 60% to 80% seen once, with 2% to 2.5% in the top ten. Culturing for roughly 9 days preceded CD4+ T cell isolation. These data belong to a study of vaccination effects on CD4 cells after COVID-19. Study details: Cultures used over 1.5 million PBMC per well, about 10 IU/ml IL-2 and about 10 ug/ml peptides.

With 2 bases clipped from V and 5 bases from J, the junction kept 4 bases outside the gene matches. Germline V CDR1 and CDR2: SGHRS, YFSETQ. The CDR3 has 14 residues. This rearrangement joins TRBV5-1 to TRBJ1-5, with 7 bases matching TRBD1. This clonotype was sampled from a human donor who received a COVID-19 vaccine. The material sequenced was CD4+ T cells from PBMCs cultured without peptide, taken before COVID-19 vaccination. The CDR3 is CASSFRQGDQPQHF. CDR3 DNA sequence: TGCGCCAGCAGCTTCCGACAGGGCGATCAGCCCCAGCATTTT.